The rows below give T cell receptor beta chains drawn from one sample of a study of cytomegalovirus exposure and HLA in healthy donors. Sequencing used immunoSEQ multiplex PCR; TCRdb keeps in-frame clones, though not all of them. This sample has under 200,000 clones; roughly 73% occur once, and the top ten carry around 8.3%. What was sequenced was PBMCs. The receptors were gathered from a woman in her thirties or forties in good health and CMV-seropositive. The CDR3 runs from the conserved cysteine through the conserved F or W. The D gene is left open where the match is weak. Size tells how often a clone was seen (once, few, many) or the class of an expanded clone, and some rows leave it out.

clone_size: once
j_call: TRBJ2-7
d_call: -
v_call: TRBV10-3
cdr3_nt: TGTGCCATCTTCGACGGAGCCACCTACGAGCAGTACTTC
cdr3_aa: CAIFDGATYEQYF

clone_size: -
j_call: TRBJ1-5
d_call: TRBD1
v_call: TRBV6-6
cdr3_nt: TGTGCCAGCAGATACCCAACAGGGGGTCCCCAGCATTTT
cdr3_aa: CASRYPTGGPQHF

clone_size: -
j_call: TRBJ2-5
d_call: -
v_call: TRBV2
cdr3_nt: TGTGCCAGCAGTGAAAGGCTAGAAGGGACCCAGTACTTC
cdr3_aa: CASSERLEGTQYF

clone_size: few
j_call: TRBJ2-7
d_call: -
v_call: TRBV28
cdr3_nt: TGTGCCACCCTACACCGGGACACCTACTCCTACGAGCAGTACTTC
cdr3_aa: CATLHRDTYSYEQYF

clone_size: -
j_call: TRBJ2-2
d_call: TRBD2
v_call: TRBV4-3
cdr3_nt: TGCGCCAGCAGCCAAGATACCGGACTAGCGGGAGGCCGAGGCACCGGGGAGCTGTTTTTT
cdr3_aa: CASSQDTGLAGGRGTGELFF

clone_size: -
j_call: TRBJ1-3
d_call: -
v_call: TRBV28
cdr3_nt: TGTGCCAGCAGTTTATACGCTAGCGGAAACACCATATATTTT
cdr3_aa: CASSLYASGNTIYF

clone_size: -
j_call: TRBJ2-3
d_call: -
v_call: TRBV7-3
cdr3_nt: TGTGCCAGCAGCCCGCGGAGGGACACAGATACGCAGTATTTT
cdr3_aa: CASSPRRDTDTQYF

clone_size: few
j_call: TRBJ2-2
d_call: -
v_call: TRBV7-6
cdr3_nt: TGTGCCAGCAGCTTGGGGGGGCCGGACACCGGGGAGCTGTTTTTT
cdr3_aa: CASSLGGPDTGELFF

clone_size: medium-sized
j_call: TRBJ2-1
d_call: TRBD2
v_call: TRBV27
cdr3_nt: TGTGCCAGCAGTTTTGGGGCGGGAGGGGTCAATGAGCAGTTCTTC
cdr3_aa: CASSFGAGGVNEQFF

clone_size: few
j_call: TRBJ1-1
d_call: -
v_call: TRBV27
cdr3_nt: TGTGCCAGCAATACGGGACACAAGAACACTGAAGCTTTCTTT
cdr3_aa: CASNTGHKNTEAFF

clone_size: -
j_call: TRBJ2-7
d_call: TRBD2
v_call: TRBV27
cdr3_nt: TGTGCCAGCAGTTTGGGACTAGCGGGATCCTACGAGCAGTACTTC
cdr3_aa: CASSLGLAGSYEQYF

clone_size: -
j_call: TRBJ1-6
d_call: -
v_call: TRBV7-9
cdr3_nt: TGTGCCAGCAGTTGGTACAGAGATCGGAATTCACCCCTCCACTTT
cdr3_aa: CASSWYRDRNSPLHF

clone_size: -
j_call: TRBJ2-5
d_call: TRBD2
v_call: TRBV7-3
cdr3_nt: TGTGCCAGCAGCTTAACGGGCGGGAGCGAAGAGACCCAGTACTTC
cdr3_aa: CASSLTGGSEETQYF

clone_size: -
j_call: TRBJ1-4
d_call: -
v_call: TRBV29-1
cdr3_nt: TGCAGCGTTGTACGAGCAACTAATGAAAAACTGTTTTTT
cdr3_aa: CSVVRATNEKLFF

clone_size: -
j_call: TRBJ2-7
d_call: TRBD1
v_call: TRBV5-8
cdr3_nt: TGTGCCAGCAGCTTGGGGTGGGACAGCTCCTACGAGCAGTACTTC
cdr3_aa: CASSLGWDSSYEQYF

clone_size: few
j_call: TRBJ1-2
d_call: -
v_call: TRBV29-1
cdr3_nt: TGCAGCGTACAGGCGGGGGGACCTAACTATGGCTACACCTTC
cdr3_aa: CSVQAGGPNYGYTF

clone_size: -
j_call: TRBJ2-1
d_call: TRBD2
v_call: TRBV28
cdr3_nt: TGTGCCAGCAGTTTAACAGCGGGAGGCTCCTACAATGAGCAGTTCTTC
cdr3_aa: CASSLTAGGSYNEQFF

clone_size: few
j_call: TRBJ2-5
d_call: TRBD2
v_call: TRBV28
cdr3_nt: TGTGCCAGCAGTCGAGCGCAAGGACTAGCGATAGAGACCCAGTACTTC
cdr3_aa: CASSRAQGLAIETQYF

clone_size: -
j_call: TRBJ2-7
d_call: -
v_call: TRBV9
cdr3_nt: TGTGCCAGCTCGGGGGGCTCTCTAGCAGCGGGGCCCTACGAGCAGTACTTC
cdr3_aa: CASSGGSLAAGPYEQYF

clone_size: -
j_call: TRBJ2-6
d_call: TRBD2
v_call: TRBV28
cdr3_nt: TGTGCCAGCATTGGGGGGGACTCTGGGGCCAACGTCCTGACTTTC
cdr3_aa: CASIGGDSGANVLTF

clone_size: -
j_call: TRBJ1-5
d_call: -
v_call: TRBV19
cdr3_nt: TGTGCCAGTAGGAGCGGACAGAACAATCAGCCCCAGCATTTT
cdr3_aa: CASRSGQNNQPQHF

clone_size: -
j_call: TRBJ2-1
d_call: TRBD1
v_call: TRBV28
cdr3_nt: TGTGCCAGCAGTTCAGATCTACCCCACTCATTGACAGGGCCCACTAGCTCCTACAATGAGCAGTTCTTC
cdr3_aa: CASSSDLPHSLTGPTSSYNEQFF

clone_size: -
j_call: TRBJ1-1
d_call: -
v_call: TRBV29-1
cdr3_nt: TGCAGCGTTGAGGTCTTGGGACTCGGGAACACTGAAGCTTTCTTT
cdr3_aa: CSVEVLGLGNTEAFF

clone_size: -
j_call: TRBJ2-3
d_call: TRBD1
v_call: TRBV2
cdr3_nt: TGTGCCAGCAGGGGACAGAGCACAGATACGCAGTATTTT
cdr3_aa: CASRGQSTDTQYF

clone_size: -
j_call: TRBJ2-7
d_call: TRBD2
v_call: TRBV28
cdr3_nt: TGTGCCAGCAGGACTAGCGTTCCCTACGAGCAGTACTTC
cdr3_aa: CASRTSVPYEQYF

clone_size: -
j_call: TRBJ2-6
d_call: -
v_call: TRBV19
cdr3_nt: TGTGCCAGTAGTATGGCAGGCCGGCAGGCGGGGGCCAACGTCCTGACTTTC
cdr3_aa: CASSMAGRQAGANVLTF

clone_size: -
j_call: TRBJ1-3
d_call: -
v_call: TRBV13
cdr3_nt: TGTGCCAGCAGCCGTCGGGACACCTACTACTCTGGAAACACCATATATTTT
cdr3_aa: CASSRRDTYYSGNTIYF

clone_size: -
j_call: TRBJ2-7
d_call: TRBD2
v_call: TRBV6-4
cdr3_nt: TGTGCCAGCAGTGGGTCTCGCAGTGGGAGGGCCTTCTACGAGCAGTACTTC
cdr3_aa: CASSGSRSGRAFYEQYF

clone_size: few
j_call: TRBJ1-5
d_call: -
v_call: TRBV12-1
cdr3_nt: TGTGCCAGCAGCTTAGGACAGGGCGGAGCTAGCAATCAGCCCCAGCATTTT
cdr3_aa: CASSLGQGGASNQPQHF

clone_size: -
j_call: TRBJ2-4
d_call: TRBD2
v_call: TRBV9
cdr3_nt: TGTGCCAGCAGCCAATCGGGGGGGAGTGGAAACATTCAGTACTTC
cdr3_aa: CASSQSGGSGNIQYF

clone_size: few
j_call: TRBJ2-3
d_call: TRBD1
v_call: TRBV9
cdr3_nt: TGTGCCAGCAGCTCCAGTCCCGGGACAGGGACAGATACGCAGTATTTT
cdr3_aa: CASSSSPGTGTDTQYF

clone_size: -
j_call: TRBJ1-2
d_call: TRBD1
v_call: TRBV28
cdr3_nt: TGTGCCAGCAGTTCTTCCGGGACAGGGGTACGCGGCTACACCTTC
cdr3_aa: CASSSSGTGVRGYTF

clone_size: -
j_call: TRBJ2-7
d_call: -
v_call: TRBV28
cdr3_nt: TGTGCCAGCAGTTTGTTGCGGCAGTTCCCCTACGAGCAGTACTTC
cdr3_aa: CASSLLRQFPYEQYF